This T cell receptor beta chain was sequenced in a study of blood T cell repertoires in COVID-19. Overall study context: Samples taken during acute and convalescent COVID-19 were collected in the United States, Italy and Spain. T cells, B-cell-depleted T cells, or PBMCs provided the cDNA or gDNA that served as material.

In the authors' methods: From reference gene primer amplification, estimates of nucleated cell counts were derived. Repertoires were generated with immunoSEQ multiplex PCR, while TCRdb's copy carries only in-frame clones and drops some. D and trimming come from the DNA, and the V and J calls and clone size come from that table. The sample lists approximately 130,000 clones, more than 75% occurring once. This CDR3 has 15 residues. Germline-derived CDR1 and CDR2 are KGHDR and SFDVKD. J was trimmed by 7 bases and V by 6 bases; bases with no gene match: 14. The source material was peripheral blood. The TCR originated in a man aged 50 to 60 with acute or convalescent COVID-19. This chain connects TRBV24-1 to TRBJ2-7; 7 bases map to TRBD2. In DNA form, the CDR3 reads TGTGCCACCAGTTCGAGCGGGGACCCTCTACGAGAGCAGTACTTC. Its protein is CATSSSGDPLREQYF.